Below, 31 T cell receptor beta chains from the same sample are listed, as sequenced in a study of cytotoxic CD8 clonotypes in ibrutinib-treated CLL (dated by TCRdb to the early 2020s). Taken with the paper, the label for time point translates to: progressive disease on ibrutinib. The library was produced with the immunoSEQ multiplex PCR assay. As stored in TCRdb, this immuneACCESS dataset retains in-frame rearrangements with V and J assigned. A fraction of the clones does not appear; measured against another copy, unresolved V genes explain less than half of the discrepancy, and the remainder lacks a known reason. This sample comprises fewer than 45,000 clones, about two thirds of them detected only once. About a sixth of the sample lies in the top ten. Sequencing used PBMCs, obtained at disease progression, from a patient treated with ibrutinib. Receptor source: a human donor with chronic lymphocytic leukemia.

The CDR3 loop is CASSNPRGYTGELFF. The DNA of the CDR3 is TGCGCCAGCAGTAACCCGAGGGGTTACACCGGGGAGCTGTTTTTT. This sequence joins TRBV10-1 and TRBJ2-2; D could derive from TRBD1 or TRBD2 (5 bases each). This CDR3 has 15 residues. V gave up 5 bases and J gave up 3 bases, with 13 bases separating them. Per the germline V gene, CDR1 is WNHNN and CDR2 is SYGVQD (reference sequence).

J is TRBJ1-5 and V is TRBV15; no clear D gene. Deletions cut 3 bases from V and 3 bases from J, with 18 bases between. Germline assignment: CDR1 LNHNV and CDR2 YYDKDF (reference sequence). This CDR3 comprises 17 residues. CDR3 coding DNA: TGTGCCACCAGCAGCGGCCAGACACTAAGATCCAATCAGCCCCAGCATTTT. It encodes CATSSGQTLRSNQPQHF.

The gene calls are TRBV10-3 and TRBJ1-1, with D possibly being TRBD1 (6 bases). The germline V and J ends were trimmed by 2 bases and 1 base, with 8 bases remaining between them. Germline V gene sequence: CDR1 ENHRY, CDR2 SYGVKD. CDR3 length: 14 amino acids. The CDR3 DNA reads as TGTGCCATCAGTGAGCCAGGGGCGAACACTGAAGCTTTCTTT. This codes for CAISEPGANTEAFF.

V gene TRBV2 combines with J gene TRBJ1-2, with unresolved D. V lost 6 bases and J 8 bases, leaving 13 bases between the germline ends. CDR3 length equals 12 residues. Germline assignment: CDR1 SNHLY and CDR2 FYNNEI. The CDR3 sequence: CASRKGLGGYTF. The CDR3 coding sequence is TGTGCCAGCAGAAAAGGGCTCGGCGGCTACACCTTC.

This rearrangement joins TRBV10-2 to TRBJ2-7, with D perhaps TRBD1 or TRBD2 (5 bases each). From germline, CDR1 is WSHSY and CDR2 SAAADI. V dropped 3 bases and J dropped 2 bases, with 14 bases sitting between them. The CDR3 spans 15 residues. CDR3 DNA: TGCGCCAGCAGTGAAGGTGCAGGGAGAACCTACGAGCAGTACTTC. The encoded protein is CASSEGAGRTYEQYF.

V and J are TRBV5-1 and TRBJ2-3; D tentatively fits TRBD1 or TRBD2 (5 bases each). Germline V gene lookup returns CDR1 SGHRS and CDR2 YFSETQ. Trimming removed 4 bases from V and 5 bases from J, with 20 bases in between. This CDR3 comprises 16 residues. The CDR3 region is CASSDPGRGPQDTQYF. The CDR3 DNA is TGCGCCAGCAGCGACCCCGGCCGGGGACCCCAAGATACGCAGTATTTT.

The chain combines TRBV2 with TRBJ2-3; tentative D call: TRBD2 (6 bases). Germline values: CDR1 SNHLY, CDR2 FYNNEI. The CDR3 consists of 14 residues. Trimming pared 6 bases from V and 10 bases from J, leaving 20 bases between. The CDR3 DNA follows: TGTGCCAGCAGCAGCCCTAGACTTGGCGGGGCGCAGTATTTT. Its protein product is CASSSPRLGGAQYF.

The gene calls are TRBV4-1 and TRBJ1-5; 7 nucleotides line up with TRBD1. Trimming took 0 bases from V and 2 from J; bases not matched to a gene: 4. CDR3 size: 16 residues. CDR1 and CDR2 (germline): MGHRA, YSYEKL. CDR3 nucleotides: TGCGCCAGCAGCCAAGAAAGGACAGGACGCAATCAGCCCCAGCATTTT. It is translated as CASSQERTGRNQPQHF.

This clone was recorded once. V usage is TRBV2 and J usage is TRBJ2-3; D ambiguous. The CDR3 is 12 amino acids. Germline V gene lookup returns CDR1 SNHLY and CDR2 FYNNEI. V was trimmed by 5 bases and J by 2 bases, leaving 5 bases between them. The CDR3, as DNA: TGTGCCAGCAGTTCCGACACAGATACGCAGTATTTT. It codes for CASSSDTDTQYF.

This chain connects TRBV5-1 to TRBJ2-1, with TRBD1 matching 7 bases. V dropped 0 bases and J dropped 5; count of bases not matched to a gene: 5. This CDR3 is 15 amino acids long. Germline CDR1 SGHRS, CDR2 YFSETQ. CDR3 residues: CASSLAEGQNNEQFF. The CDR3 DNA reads TGCGCCAGCAGCTTGGCCGAGGGACAGAACAATGAGCAGTTCTTC.

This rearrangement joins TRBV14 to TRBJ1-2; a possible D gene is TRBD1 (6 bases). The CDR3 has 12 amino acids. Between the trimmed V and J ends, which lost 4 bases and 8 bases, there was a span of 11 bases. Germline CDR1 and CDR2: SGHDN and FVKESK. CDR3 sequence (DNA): TGTGCCAGCAGCCCGGGGGCCATGGGCTACACCTTC. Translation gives CASSPGAMGYTF.

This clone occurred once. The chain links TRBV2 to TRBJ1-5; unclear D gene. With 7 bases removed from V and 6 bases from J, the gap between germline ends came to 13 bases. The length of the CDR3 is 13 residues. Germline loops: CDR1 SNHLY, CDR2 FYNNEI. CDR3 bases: TGTGCCAGCACCCTCGGGGTGGGTCAGCCCCAGCATTTT. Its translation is CASTLGVGQPQHF.

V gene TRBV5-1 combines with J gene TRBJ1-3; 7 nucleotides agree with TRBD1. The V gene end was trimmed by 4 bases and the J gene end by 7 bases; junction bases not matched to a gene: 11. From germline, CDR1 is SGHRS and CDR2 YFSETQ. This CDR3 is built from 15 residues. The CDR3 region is CASSEGTVGGNTIYF. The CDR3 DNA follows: TGCGCCAGCAGCGAGGGGACAGTCGGCGGGAACACCATATATTTT.

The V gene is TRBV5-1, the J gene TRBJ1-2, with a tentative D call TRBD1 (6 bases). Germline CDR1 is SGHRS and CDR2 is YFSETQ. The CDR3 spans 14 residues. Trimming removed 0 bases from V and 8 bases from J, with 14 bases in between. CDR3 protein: CASSLDGGRDGYTF. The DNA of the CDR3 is TGCGCCAGCAGCTTGGATGGGGGGCGGGACGGCTACACCTTC.

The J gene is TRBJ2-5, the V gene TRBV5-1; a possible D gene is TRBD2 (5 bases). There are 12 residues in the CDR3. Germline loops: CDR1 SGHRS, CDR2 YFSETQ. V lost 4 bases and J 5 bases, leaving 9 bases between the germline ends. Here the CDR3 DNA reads TGCGCCAGCAGCCCCAGAGGGGAGACCCAGTACTTC. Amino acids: CASSPRGETQYF.

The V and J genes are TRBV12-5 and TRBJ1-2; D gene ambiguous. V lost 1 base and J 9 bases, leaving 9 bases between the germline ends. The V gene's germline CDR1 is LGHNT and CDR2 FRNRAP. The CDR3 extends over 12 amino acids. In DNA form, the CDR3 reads TGTGCTAGTGGTTTGGGGGCAGACCGCTACACCTTC. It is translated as CASGLGADRYTF.

CDR3 loop: CAISDPLRGGKQYF. The CDR3 coding sequence is TGTGCCATCAGTGACCCCCTTAGGGGGGGGAAGCAGTACTTC. The chain couples TRBV10-3 to TRBJ2-7, with D possibly matching TRBD2 (7 bases). The V end lost 3 bases, the J end lost 8 bases, and 17 bases lay between the germline ends. The CDR3 spans 14 residues. The germline gives CDR1 ENHRY, CDR2 SYGVKD.

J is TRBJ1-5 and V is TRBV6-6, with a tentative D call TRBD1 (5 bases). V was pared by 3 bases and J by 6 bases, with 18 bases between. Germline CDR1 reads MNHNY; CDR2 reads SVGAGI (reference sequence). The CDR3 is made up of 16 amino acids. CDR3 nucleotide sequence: TGTGCCAGCAGTTATGGGTCGAGCAGGGCTCGTCAGCCCCAGCATTTT. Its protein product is CASSYGSSRARQPQHF.

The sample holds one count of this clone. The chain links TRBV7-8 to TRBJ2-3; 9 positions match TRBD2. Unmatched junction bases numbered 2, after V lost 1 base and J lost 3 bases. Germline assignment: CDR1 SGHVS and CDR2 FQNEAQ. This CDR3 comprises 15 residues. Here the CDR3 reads CASSLGGGATDTQYF. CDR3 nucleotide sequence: TGTGCCAGCAGCTTAGGCGGGGGGGCGACAGATACGCAGTATTTT.

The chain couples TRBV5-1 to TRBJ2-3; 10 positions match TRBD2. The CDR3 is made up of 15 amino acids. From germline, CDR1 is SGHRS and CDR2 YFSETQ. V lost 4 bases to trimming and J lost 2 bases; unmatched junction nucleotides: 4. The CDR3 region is CASSLSGGNTDTQYF. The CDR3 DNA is TGCGCCAGCAGCCTTAGCGGGGGGAACACAGATACGCAGTATTTT.

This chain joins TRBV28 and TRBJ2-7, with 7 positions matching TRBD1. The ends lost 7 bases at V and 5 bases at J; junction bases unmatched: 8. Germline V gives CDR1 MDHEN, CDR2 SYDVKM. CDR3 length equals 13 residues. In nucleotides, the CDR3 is TGTGCCAGCATAGACAGGGAAAGGAACGAGCAGTACTTC. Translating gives CASIDRERNEQYF.

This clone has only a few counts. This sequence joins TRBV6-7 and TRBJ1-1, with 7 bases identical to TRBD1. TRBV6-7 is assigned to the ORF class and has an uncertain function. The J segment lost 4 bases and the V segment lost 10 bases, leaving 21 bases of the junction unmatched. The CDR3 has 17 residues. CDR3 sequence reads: CATPGGVNREYLTEAFF. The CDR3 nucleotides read TGTGCCACACCAGGGGGGGTAAACAGGGAATATCTCACTGAAGCTTTCTTT.

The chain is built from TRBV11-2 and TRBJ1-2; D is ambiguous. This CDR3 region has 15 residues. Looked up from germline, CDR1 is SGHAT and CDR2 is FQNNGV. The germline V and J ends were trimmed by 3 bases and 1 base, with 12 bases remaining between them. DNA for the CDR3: TGTGCCAGCAGCTTGGGTAGCGGGAGTAACTATGGCTACACCTTC. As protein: CASSLGSGSNYGYTF.

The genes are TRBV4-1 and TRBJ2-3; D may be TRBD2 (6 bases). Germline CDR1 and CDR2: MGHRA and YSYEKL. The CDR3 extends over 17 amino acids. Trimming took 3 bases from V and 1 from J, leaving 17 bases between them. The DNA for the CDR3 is TGCGCCAGCAGCCACGCGGGGCCAGCCTCCCGCACAGATACGCAGTATTTT. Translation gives CASSHAGPASRTDTQYF.

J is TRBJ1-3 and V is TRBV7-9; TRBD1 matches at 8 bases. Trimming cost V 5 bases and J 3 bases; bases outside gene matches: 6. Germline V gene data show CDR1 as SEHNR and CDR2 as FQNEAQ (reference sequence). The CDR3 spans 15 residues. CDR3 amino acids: CASSPGQGFGNTIYF. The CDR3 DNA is TGTGCCAGCAGCCCAGGACAGGGCTTTGGAAACACCATATATTTT.

For the CDR3, the DNA is TGCGCCAGCGCTAAGTCGGGGTTCCCCTCTGGAAACACCATATATTTT. This codes for CASAKSGFPSGNTIYF. This sequence joins TRBV23-1 and TRBJ1-3, with D uncertain. TRBV23-1 is placed among ORFs of uncertain function. The V and J ends lost 8 bases and 0 bases respectively, with 17 bases between them. The CDR3 sequence is 16 residues long.

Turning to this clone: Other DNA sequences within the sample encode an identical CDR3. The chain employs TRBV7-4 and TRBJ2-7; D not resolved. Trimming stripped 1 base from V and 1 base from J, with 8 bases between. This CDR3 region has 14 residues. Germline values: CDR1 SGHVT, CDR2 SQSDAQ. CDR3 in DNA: TGTGCCAGCAGCTTAGGGGCTCAATCCTACGAGCAGTACTTC. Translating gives CASSLGAQSYEQYF.

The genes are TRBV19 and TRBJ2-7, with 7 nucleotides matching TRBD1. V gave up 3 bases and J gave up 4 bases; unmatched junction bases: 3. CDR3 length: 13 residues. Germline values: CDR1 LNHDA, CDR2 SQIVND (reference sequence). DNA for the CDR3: TGTGCCAGTAGTATGGTCAGGGGGTACGAGCAGTACTTC. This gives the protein CASSMVRGYEQYF.

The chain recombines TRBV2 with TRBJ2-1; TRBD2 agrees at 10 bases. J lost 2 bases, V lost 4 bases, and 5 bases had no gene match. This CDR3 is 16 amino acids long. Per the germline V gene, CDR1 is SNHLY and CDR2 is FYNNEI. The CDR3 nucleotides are TGTGCCAGCAGTGCCGAGCGGGGGGGCCCCTACAATGAGCAGTTCTTC. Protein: CASSAERGGPYNEQFF.

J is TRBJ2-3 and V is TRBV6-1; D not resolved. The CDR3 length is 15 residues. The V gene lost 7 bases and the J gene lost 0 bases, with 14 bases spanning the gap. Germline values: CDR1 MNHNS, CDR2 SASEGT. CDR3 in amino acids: CASNLRGSSTDTQYF. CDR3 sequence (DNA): TGTGCCAGCAACCTACGCGGATCTAGCACAGATACGCAGTATTTT.

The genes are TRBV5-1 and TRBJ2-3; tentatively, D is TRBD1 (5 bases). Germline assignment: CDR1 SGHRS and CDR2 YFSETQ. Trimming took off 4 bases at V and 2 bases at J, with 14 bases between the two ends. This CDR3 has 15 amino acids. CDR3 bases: TGCGCCAGCAGCCCCCCAGGGCAAGTCACAGATACGCAGTATTTT. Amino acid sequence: CASSPPGQVTDTQYF. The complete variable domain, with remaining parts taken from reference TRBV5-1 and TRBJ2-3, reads KAGVTQTPRYLIKTRGQQVTLSCSPISGHRSVSWYQQTPGQGLQFLFEYFSETQRNKGNFPGRFSGRQFSNSRSEMNVSTLELGDSALYLCASSPPGQVTDTQYFGPGTRLTVL.